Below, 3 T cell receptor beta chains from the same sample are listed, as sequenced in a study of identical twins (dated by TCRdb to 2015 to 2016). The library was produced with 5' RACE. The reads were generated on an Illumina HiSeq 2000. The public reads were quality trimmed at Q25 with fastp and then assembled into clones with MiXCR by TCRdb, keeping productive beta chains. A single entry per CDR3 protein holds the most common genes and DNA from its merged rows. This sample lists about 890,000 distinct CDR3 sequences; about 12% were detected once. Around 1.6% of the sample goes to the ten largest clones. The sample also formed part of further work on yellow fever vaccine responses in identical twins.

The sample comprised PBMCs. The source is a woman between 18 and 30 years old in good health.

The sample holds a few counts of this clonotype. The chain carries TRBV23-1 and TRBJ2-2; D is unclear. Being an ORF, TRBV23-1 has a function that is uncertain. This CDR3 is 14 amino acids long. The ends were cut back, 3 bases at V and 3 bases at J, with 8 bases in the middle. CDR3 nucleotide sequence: TGCGCCAGCAGTCAGTGGACCCACACCGGGGAGCTGTTTTTT. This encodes CASSQWTHTGELFF.

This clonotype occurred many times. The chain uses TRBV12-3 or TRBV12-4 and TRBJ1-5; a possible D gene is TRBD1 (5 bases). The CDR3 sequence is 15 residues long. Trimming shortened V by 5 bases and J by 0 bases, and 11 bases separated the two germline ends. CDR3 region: CASSPQTASNQPQHF. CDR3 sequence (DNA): TGTGCCAGCAGTCCCCAGACAGCTAGCAATCAGCCCCAGCATTTT.

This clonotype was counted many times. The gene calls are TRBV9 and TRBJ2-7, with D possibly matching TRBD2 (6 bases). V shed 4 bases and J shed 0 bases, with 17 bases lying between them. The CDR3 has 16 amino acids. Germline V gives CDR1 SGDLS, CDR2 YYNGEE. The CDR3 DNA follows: TGTGCCAGCAGCTTGCTACAGCGGGCTGCCTCCTACGAGCAGTACTTC. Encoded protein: CASSLLQRAASYEQYF. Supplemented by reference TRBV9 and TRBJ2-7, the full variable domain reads DSGVTQTPKHLITATGQRVTLRCSPRSGDLSVYWYQQSLDQGLQFLIQYYNGEERAKGNILERFSAQQFPDLHSELNLSSLELGDSALYFCASSLLQRAASYEQYFGPGTRLTVT.